The sequence of this TCR beta chain was determined in a study of blood T cell repertoires in COVID-19 (dated by TCRdb to the early 2020s). The study in broad terms: Samples covering the acute and convalescent phases of COVID-19 were provided by collaborators in the United States, Italy and Spain. Samples came from the ongoing ImmuneRACE study (first 160 participants) plus 1,254 subjects from 6 global collaborators. HLA class I and class II types, where available, came from metadata supplied by the sample provider rather than from assay-based typing. The sample metadata nearly always contained a de-identified subject ID, COVID-19 status, age in years and sex. A freely available public database, intended as a resource for researchers studying the immune response to SARS-CoV-2, is where the repertoires were released. Deeply sampled blood TCRbeta repertoires from subjects exposed to, actively infected with, or recovered from COVID-19 were included in the dataset. The prospective study material was composed of cDNA or gDNA derived from T cells, B-cell-depleted T cells, or PBMCs. Overall study results and their limits: How much clinical and demographic metadata was included differed by source and by participant, and the metadata was provided uncurated.

A second Seattle source provided samples from volunteer blood donors who had recovered from COVID-19. Collaborating institutions collected whole blood in K2EDTA tubes following their own protocols. For TCRbeta analysis, collaborators shipped samples in one of three forms: frozen whole blood, isolated PBMCs, or DNA extracted from either of those sample types. The CDR3 starts with the cysteine, ends with the phenylalanine, and has 18 residues. The CDR3 DNA has 54 bases and is translated from base 1. Taken from the germline V gene, the CDR1 and CDR2 loops are LGHNA and YSLEER. Compared with germline, V lacks 3 bases and J lacks 5 bases; bases without a gene match: 17. Remarks on this clone: Its target antigen remains unknown. No base quality information exists; no much larger clone differs at one position.

The immunoSEQ Assay, a bias-controlled multiplex PCR, was used to amplify TCRbeta CDR3 regions from genomic DNA. The source study handled its data this way. Within the assay, amplification of reference gene primers was used to estimate how many nucleated cells each sample contained. To quantify the absolute abundance of each unique TCRbeta CDR3 rearrangement, sequence reads were collapsed and filtered. For each sample, productive Simpson clonality was calculated as the square root of Simpson's diversity index over productive rearrangements. The clones in this table, taken by TCRdb from immuneACCESS, are in-frame only. Not every clone is retained; where verified, under half of the shortfall comes from an unresolved V gene, and the cause of the rest is unknown. For V, J and clone size, that table is used; D and trimming come from the DNA. The sample includes approximately 310,000 clones, with 70% to 90% observed a single time. The biggest ten clones account for roughly 7.1% of the sample.

The TCR was taken from a woman in her forties or fifties who had recovered from COVID-19. Sequencing was done on a sample of peripheral blood. The receptor chain draws on TRBV4-3 and TRBJ2-7; 9 bases in between match TRBD1. The sequenced DNA is TGCGCCAGCAGCCAGAGCTACGTCGGGACAGGGCGGTTCAACGAGCAGTACTTC. Its protein reads: CASSQSYVGTGRFNEQYF.